Listed here are 26 T cell receptor beta chains from one sample, sequenced in a study of blood T cell repertoires in COVID-19. Measured with immunoSEQ multiplex PCR; TCRdb has only the in-frame clones, and not every one. This table holds around 200,000 clones, around 80% found once. The sample consisted of peripheral blood. These receptors were obtained from a young man with active or convalescent COVID-19.

The chain links TRBV27 to TRBJ1-2, with D perhaps TRBD1 (5 bases). V was clipped by 6 bases and J by 6 bases, with 17 bases between them. The germline CDR1 and CDR2 sequences are MNHEY and SMNVEV (reference sequence). This CDR3 region has 14 residues. Here the CDR3 DNA reads TGTGCCAGCAGGGCGGGACGGCCGGATCATGGCTACACCTTC. Protein sequence: CASRAGRPDHGYTF.

The V call is TRBV7-9, the J call TRBJ1-2; tentative D call: TRBD1 (6 bases). Germline V gene sequence: CDR1 SEHNR, CDR2 FQNEAQ (reference sequence). The length of the CDR3 is 16 residues. The V gene lost 0 bases and the J gene lost 8 bases, with 19 bases spanning the gap. The CDR3 loop is CASSLAGGQGRLGYTF. CDR3 DNA: TGTGCCAGCAGCTTAGCCGGCGGCCAGGGGCGGCTCGGCTACACCTTC.

The rearrangement joins TRBV15 to TRBJ2-7; 7 nucleotides match TRBD1. The ends lost 6 bases at V and 1 base at J; junction bases unmatched: 3. Germline CDR1 LNHNV, CDR2 YYDKDF (reference sequence). The CDR3 is made up of 13 amino acids. CDR3: CATSRDSSYEQYV. Here the CDR3 DNA reads TGTGCCACCAGTAGGGACAGTTCCTACGAGCAGTACGTC.

The rearrangement joins TRBV9 to TRBJ2-1; D is unclear. The CDR3 is made up of 17 amino acids. The V end lost 4 bases, the J end lost 0 bases, and 17 bases lay between the germline ends. The germline CDR1 and CDR2 sequences are SGDLS and YYNGEE. This CDR3 reads CASSPEDYRSSYNEQFF. In DNA form, the CDR3 reads TGTGCCAGCAGCCCCGAGGATTACCGTAGCTCCTACAATGAGCAGTTCTTC.

The chain recombines TRBV21-1 with TRBJ2-5; the table's D call TRBD2 went unverified against the DNA. TRBV21-1 is listed as a pseudogene. The CDR3 extends over 18 amino acids. CDR3: CASSTLTQGPAGGETQYF. Written as DNA, the CDR3 is TGTGCCAGCAGCACTCTCACCCAGGGTCCGGCGGGAGGAGAGACCCAGTACTTC.

The V gene is TRBV28, the J gene TRBJ2-3; D is unclear. CDR1 is MDHEN and CDR2 is SYDVKM in the germline V gene. The CDR3 has 13 amino acids. Trimming cost V 5 bases and J 3 bases, with 9 bases left between them. CDR3 DNA: TGTGCCAGCAGTCAAACAGAGACAGATACGCAGTATTTT. Translation: CASSQTETDTQYF.

This clone turned up a few times. The chain uses TRBV6-5 and TRBJ1-2, with D tentatively TRBD1 (5 bases). There are 13 residues in the CDR3. V shed 6 bases and J shed 8 bases, with 16 bases lying between them. Germline CDR1 MNHEY, CDR2 SVGAGI. The CDR3 protein is CASSGAGFGGYTF. The CDR3 nucleotides are TGTGCCAGCAGCGGTGCAGGGTTTGGCGGCTACACCTTC.

This rearrangement joins TRBV6-5 to TRBJ1-1; D is uncertain. This CDR3 spans 15 amino acids. Germline CDR1 and CDR2: MNHEY and SVGAGI. The V gene lost 0 bases and the J gene lost 0 bases, with 8 bases spanning the gap. The CDR3: CASSYSEGLNTEAFF. Here the CDR3 DNA reads TGTGCCAGCAGTTACTCGGAGGGATTGAACACTGAAGCTTTCTTT.

This clone was picked up one time. This chain uses TRBV24-1 with TRBJ2-1; TRBD2 agrees at 8 bases. Germline-derived CDR1 and CDR2 are KGHDR and SFDVKD. V lost 6 bases and J lost 6; bases outside the gene matches: 6. The length of the CDR3 is 14 residues. This CDR3 reads CATSSEREPNEQFF. The CDR3 nucleotides read TGTGCCACCAGTTCTGAGCGGGAGCCCAATGAGCAGTTCTTC.

V usage is TRBV5-1 and J usage is TRBJ1-2; 7 bases map to TRBD1. Germline V gene lookup returns CDR1 SGHRS and CDR2 YFSETQ. The CDR3 has 16 residues. V trimming: 5 bases; J trimming: 0 bases; junction bases outside the gene matches: 10. The CDR3 nucleotides are TGCGCCAGCAGGAGGGGACAGCTCGACCCTAACTATGGCTACACCTTC. Translating gives CASRRGQLDPNYGYTF.

This chain connects TRBV7-2 to TRBJ2-2, with 7 bases identical to TRBD1. V lost 3 bases and J lost 5; bases outside the gene matches: 6. The CDR3 totals 15 residues. Germline V lookup: CDR1 SGHTA, CDR2 FQGNSA. This CDR3 is CASSLIAQGTGELFF. The CDR3 DNA is TGTGCCAGCAGCTTGATTGCACAGGGGACCGGGGAGCTGTTTTTT.

The CDR3 bases are TGTGCCAGTAGTAAAATTTCTCGAGGCGGGGGGGATACGCAGTATTTT. This sequence encodes CASSKISRGGGDTQYF. The chain uses TRBV19 and TRBJ2-3; 8 bases map to TRBD2. The V and J ends lost 4 bases and 6 bases, in that order; junction bases with no gene match: 12. This CDR3 region has 16 residues. Germline V gene data show CDR1 as LNHDA and CDR2 as SQIVND (reference sequence).

This rearrangement joins TRBV9 to TRBJ1-2, with 9 bases fitting TRBD1. Trimming at V came to 4 bases and at J to 8 bases, leaving 3 bases not matched to a gene. Germline V gene data show CDR1 as SGDLS and CDR2 as YYNGEE. CDR3 size: 12 residues. CDR3 region: CASSPGQGGYTF. In DNA form, the CDR3 reads TGTGCCAGCAGCCCAGGACAGGGGGGCTACACCTTC.

The chain uses TRBV30 and TRBJ1-2; 7 positions match TRBD1. V lost 1 base to trimming and J lost 5 bases; unmatched junction nucleotides: 10. Germline V gene data show CDR1 as GTSNPN and CDR2 as SVGIG (reference sequence). The CDR3 totals 15 residues. The CDR3 DNA reads as TGTGCCTGGAGTGCCGCGCCGGGACAGCTGTATGGCTACACCTTC. This translates into CAWSAAPGQLYGYTF.

The chain employs TRBV30 and TRBJ1-4, with 10 bases lining up with TRBD1. The trim removed 5 bases at V and 8 bases at J, leaving 5 bases unmatched. The germline V gene has CDR1 GTSNPN and CDR2 SVGIG (reference sequence). The CDR3 covers 13 residues. The CDR3 is CAWADRGREKLFF. The CDR3 DNA reads as TGTGCCTGGGCCGACAGGGGGCGGGAAAAACTGTTTTTT. The whole variable domain, remainder taken from reference TRBV30 and TRBJ1-4, is SQTIHQWPATLVQPVGSPLSLECTVEGTSNPNLYWYRQAAGRGLQLLFYSVGIGQISSEVPQNLSASRPQDRQFILSSKKLLLSDSGFYLCAWADRGREKLFFGSGTQLSVL.

This chain connects TRBV14 to TRBJ1-2; TRBD1 agrees at 12 bases. This CDR3 has 17 residues. The J segment lost 4 bases and the V segment lost 3 bases, leaving 9 bases of the junction unmatched. Germline V gene lookup returns CDR1 SGHDN and CDR2 FVKESK. The CDR3 DNA is TGTGCCAGCAGCCAGAGGGACAGGGGGCTCCCGGCCTATGGCTACACCTTC. The encoded protein is CASSQRDRGLPAYGYTF.

DNA for the CDR3: TGTGCCTGGGGACTAGCGGGACCGATGGGGCAGTATTTT. Its protein product is CAWGLAGPMGQYF. This chain joins TRBV30 and TRBJ2-3; 12 bases map to TRBD2. The length of the CDR3 is 13 residues. Germline V gives CDR1 GTSNPN, CDR2 SVGIG (reference sequence). With V trimmed by 5 bases and J by 11 bases, 8 bases remained unmatched.

V and J are TRBV18 and TRBJ2-2; 8 positions agree with TRBD1. The germline CDR1 and CDR2 sequences are KGHSH and LQKENI. J was trimmed by 5 bases and V by 3 bases; bases with no gene match: 2. The CDR3 sequence is 14 residues long. CDR3 sequence (DNA): TGTGCCAGCTCACCGGGACAGGAAACCGGGGAGCTGTTTTTT. Protein product: CASSPGQETGELFF.

The J gene is TRBJ2-1, the V gene TRBV29-1; 10 positions match TRBD1. V lost 8 bases to trimming and J lost 2 bases; unmatched junction nucleotides: 6. The CDR3 is 14 amino acids. CDR1 SQVTM and CDR2 ANQGSEA come from the germline V gene. Here the CDR3 reads CSLGGTGAYNEQFF. In DNA, the CDR3 is TGCAGCCTTGGGGGGACAGGGGCCTACAATGAGCAGTTCTTC.

The genes are TRBV6-2 or TRBV6-3 and TRBJ1-2; no clear D gene. This CDR3 has 13 residues. Germline V gene lookup returns CDR1 MNHEY and CDR2 SVGEGT. V was trimmed by 4 bases and J by 2 bases, leaving 8 bases between them. The CDR3 DNA follows: TGTGCCAGCAGTTCAGGAAGGAACTATGGCTACACCTTC. Amino acids: CASSSGRNYGYTF.

This clone occurred a few times. V gene TRBV24-1 combines with J gene TRBJ1-1; D possibly corresponds to TRBD1 (5 bases). V was cut by 7 bases and J by 4 bases, with 12 bases left in between. This CDR3 has 13 residues. The V gene's germline CDR1 is KGHDR and CDR2 SFDVKD. The CDR3 DNA follows: TGTGCCACCAGGTCCGGGGGAAGCACTGAAGCTTTCTTT. Translation gives CATRSGGSTEAFF.

The chain couples TRBV7-6 to TRBJ2-2; the D gene is possibly TRBD1 (6 bases). V was shortened by 4 bases and J by 3 bases, with 15 bases between the two germline ends. Per the germline V gene, CDR1 is SGHVS and CDR2 is FNYEAQ. The CDR3 is made up of 16 amino acids. The CDR3 DNA reads as TGTGCCAGCAGCTCGGCTGGCAGGGGATACACCGGGGAGCTGTTTTTT. This gives the protein CASSSAGRGYTGELFF.

This chain connects TRBV29-1 to TRBJ2-5; possibly TRBD1 for D (5 bases). The germline V and J ends were trimmed by 7 bases and 1 base, with 16 bases remaining between them. CDR1 SQVTM and CDR2 ANQGSEA come from the germline V gene. The CDR3 totals 14 residues. CDR3 DNA sequence: TGCAGCGGACGGCTCGGACACATCCAAGAGACCCAGTACTTC. Protein: CSGRLGHIQETQYF.

The chain employs TRBV18 and TRBJ1-5; TRBD1 matches at 7 bases. After removal of 4 bases from V and 5 bases from J, the junction contained 5 bases not matched to a gene. Germline V gene lookup returns CDR1 KGHSH and CDR2 LQKENI. The CDR3 runs 14 residues. CDR3 nucleotides: TGTGCCAGCTCACAAGACAGGGTTCATCAGCCCCAGCATTTT. It yields the protein CASSQDRVHQPQHF.

The genes are TRBV6-5 and TRBJ2-3; 7 bases align to TRBD1. The ends lost 10 bases at V and 2 bases at J; junction bases unmatched: 6. The CDR3 loop spans 13 amino acids. Germline CDR1 is MNHEY and CDR2 is SVGAGI. The CDR3 protein is CATSGQITDTQYF. The CDR3, as DNA: TGTGCCACCTCGGGACAGATCACAGATACGCAGTATTTT.

This clone was seen more than once but under ten times. The V and J genes are TRBV21-1 and TRBJ2-7; TRBD1 is the table's D call and was not checked against the DNA. TRBV21-1 is an annotated pseudogene. This CDR3 is built from 15 residues. CDR3 loop: CASSKYRQGNYEQYF. In DNA, the CDR3 is TGTGCCAGCAGCAAATACCGACAGGGGAACTACGAGCAGTACTTC.